A selection of T cell receptor beta chains follows, all from one sample in a study of T cell responses to AZD1222 COVID-19 vaccine. TCRdb's table, derived via immunoSEQ multiplex PCR, lists solely in-frame clones and lacks some. The sample shows under 150,000 clones, about 91% of them seen only once. Specimen: peripheral blood, collected 28 days after the second AZD1222 dose. These receptors all stem from an adult who received the AZD1222 COVID-19 vaccine. The CDR3 runs from the conserved cysteine through the conserved F or W. D genes are given only for firm matches. Some rows mark clone size as missing; the rest say once, few, many or name a class of expanded clone.

-	TRBV28	-	TRBJ1-2	CASNPPPGDNYGYTF	TGTGCCAGCAACCCCCCCCCAGGGGATAACTATGGCTACACCTTC
-	TRBV2	-	TRBJ1-2	CASSDLRVGYTF	TGTGCCAGCAGTGACCTAAGGGTCGGCTACACCTTC
-	TRBV28	-	TRBJ1-2	CASSLRPQLTYGYTF	TGTGCCAGCAGTTTACGCCCTCAGCTAACCTATGGCTACACCTTC
-	TRBV5-6	-	TRBJ2-1	CASSLVGEQFF	TGTGCCAGCAGCTTGGTGGGTGAGCAGTTCTTC
-	TRBV7-3	-	TRBJ2-3	CASSLTMGTQYF	TGTGCCAGCAGCCTAACGATGGGCACGCAGTATTTT
TRBD1	TRBV6-6	-	TRBJ2-7	CASMQRQGAFYEQYF	TGTGCCAGCATGCAAAGGCAGGGGGCTTTCTACGAGCAGTACTTC
-	TRBV7-3	-	TRBJ2-3	CASSLGGGATDTQYF	TGTGCCAGCAGCTTAGGAGGGGGGGCCACAGATACGCAGTATTTT
-	TRBV5-6	-	TRBJ1-2	CASSLQREYGYTF	TGTGCCAGCAGCTTGCAACGGGAGTATGGCTACACCTTC
TRBD2	TRBV6-1	-	TRBJ2-5	CASSASTSGGNWQTQYF	TGTGCCAGCAGTGCGTCCACTAGCGGGGGGAATTGGCAGACCCAGTACTTC
-	TRBV25-1	-	TRBJ1-4	CASSLSGSIEKLFF	TGTGCCAGCAGTTTATCAGGGAGTATTGAAAAACTGTTTTTT
-	TRBV11-2	-	TRBJ1-2	CASSLEGIAGYTF	TGTGCCAGCAGCTTAGAGGGTATAGCTGGCTACACCTTC
TRBD2	TRBV6-1	-	TRBJ2-4	CASSEGTGGIQYF	TGTGCCAGCAGTGAAGGTACGGGGGGCATTCAGTACTTC
-	TRBV20-1	-	TRBJ1-3	CSASGGFGNTIYF	TGCAGTGCTAGTGGGGGGTTCGGAAACACCATATATTTT
-	TRBV19	once	TRBJ2-7	CASSFPYEQYF	TGTGCCAGTAGTTTCCCCTACGAGCAGTACTTC
-	TRBV6-4	-	TRBJ1-6	CASSDEGTNNSPLHF	TGTGCCAGCAGTGACGAAGGGACAAATAATTCACCCCTCCACTTT
-	TRBV24-1	-	TRBJ2-3	CATSDQGTSTDTQYF	TGTGCCACCAGTGATCAGGGGACTAGCACAGATACGCAGTATTTT
-	TRBV23-1	-	TRBJ1-1	CASSQRQKVNTEAFF	TGCGCCAGCAGTCAACGACAGAAGGTGAACACTGAAGCTTTCTTT
-	TRBV5-6	-	TRBJ2-7	CASSSGTFLYEQYF	TGTGCCAGCAGCTCCGGGACATTCTTATACGAGCAGTACTTC
-	TRBV10-1	once	TRBJ2-7	CASSDPGTGWGEQYF	TGCGCCAGCAGTGACCCGGGGACGGGATGGGGCGAGCAGTACTTC
-	TRBV11-2	-	TRBJ2-7	CASSFSDADGLNF	TGTGCCAGCAGCTTCTCAGACGCAGACGGACTAAACTTC
-	TRBV13	-	TRBJ1-2	CASSLGAGVPSGYTF	TGTGCCAGCAGCTTAGGAGCAGGGGTTCCTTCAGGCTACACCTTC
TRBD1	TRBV7-6	once	TRBJ2-1	CASSLLGAGGSYNEQFF	TGTGCCAGCAGCTTGCTGGGGGCAGGGGGCTCCTACAATGAGCAGTTCTTC
TRBD1	TRBV28	-	TRBJ2-3	CASTVVGTGVPDTQYF	TGTGCCAGCACCGTGGTGGGGACAGGGGTGCCAGATACGCAGTATTTT
TRBD1	TRBV7-2	-	TRBJ2-3	CASSLWTGPDTQYF	TGTGCCAGCAGCTTGTGGACAGGGCCAGATACGCAGTATTTT
-	TRBV19	once	TRBJ1-5	CASSIRQGDQPQHF	TGTGCCAGTAGTATACGGCAGGGTGATCAGCCCCAGCATTTT
-	TRBV29-1	-	TRBJ2-2	CSGRDGTGTGELFF	TGCAGCGGCCGTGACGGAACGGGGACCGGGGAGCTGTTTTTT
TRBD1	TRBV10-3	-	TRBJ2-5	CAIRDSQGGQETQYF	TGTGCCATCAGGGATTCACAGGGGGGCCAAGAGACCCAGTACTTC
-	TRBV24-1	-	TRBJ1-2	CATTRRGPYDGYTF	TGTGCCACCACCCGGCGGGGACCCTACGATGGCTACACCTTC
TRBD2	TRBV12-3/TRBV12-4	-	TRBJ2-1	CASRGTRGDEQFF	TGTGCCAGCAGAGGGACTAGGGGGGATGAGCAGTTCTTC
-	TRBV5-6	-	TRBJ2-2	CASSLISTGELFF	TGTGCCAGCAGCTTGATCAGCACCGGGGAGCTGTTTTTT
TRBD1	TRBV19	-	TRBJ1-2	CASSDRVGYTF	TGTGCCAGTAGTGACAGGGTCGGCTACACCTTC
TRBD2	TRBV19	once	TRBJ2-1	CASSPRTSGGAYNEQFF	TGTGCCAGTAGTCCCCGGACTAGCGGGGGGGCCTACAATGAGCAGTTCTTC
-	TRBV2	-	TRBJ2-5	CASSEQGGQETQYF	TGTGCCAGCAGTGAACAGGGGGGACAAGAGACCCAGTACTTC
TRBD1	TRBV5-5	-	TRBJ1-1	CASSVQGDTEAFF	TGTGCCAGCAGCGTACAGGGGGATACTGAAGCTTTCTTT
-	TRBV29-1	-	TRBJ2-5	CSARVGETQYF	TGCAGCGCCAGGGTTGGAGAGACCCAGTACTTC
TRBD2	TRBV2	-	TRBJ2-5	CASSGTRETQYF	TGTGCCAGCAGCGGGACTAGAGAGACCCAGTACTTC
-	TRBV3-1/TRBV3-2	-	TRBJ1-1	CASSRIGTEAFF	TGTGCCAGCAGCCGCATAGGTACTGAAGCTTTCTTT
TRBD1	TRBV5-4	-	TRBJ2-3	CASSLGQGYDTQYF	TGTGCCAGCAGCTTAGGACAGGGCTACGATACGCAGTATTTT
-	TRBV9	-	TRBJ2-1	CASSVDDNEQFF	TGTGCCAGCAGCGTAGATGACAATGAGCAGTTCTTC
TRBD1	TRBV2	-	TRBJ1-1	CASSERGPEAFF	TGTGCCAGCAGTGAAAGGGGGCCGGAAGCTTTCTTT
TRBD2	TRBV5-4	-	TRBJ2-3	CASSAGLAGIPSTDTQYF	TGTGCCAGCAGCGCGGGACTAGCGGGAATCCCTAGCACAGATACGCAGTATTTT
TRBD1	TRBV7-2	once	TRBJ1-2	CASSLVVGDSPNYGYTF	TGTGCCAGCAGCTTAGTGGTAGGGGACAGCCCGAACTATGGCTACACCTTC
TRBD1	TRBV28	-	TRBJ1-6	CASSRQGSAPLHF	TGTGCCAGCAGCCGACAGGGGTCCGCACCCCTCCACTTT
-	TRBV3-1/TRBV3-2	-	TRBJ1-3	CASSQEWVAWGNTIYF	TGTGCCAGCAGCCAAGAGTGGGTGGCCTGGGGAAACACCATATATTTT
TRBD2	TRBV19	-	TRBJ2-5	CASSISGGAETQYF	TGTGCCAGTAGTATTAGCGGGGGTGCGGAGACCCAGTACTTC
TRBD1	TRBV5-1	-	TRBJ1-3	CASSLGGQGENTIYF	TGCGCCAGCAGCTTGGGAGGACAGGGAGAAAACACCATATATTTT
TRBD2	TRBV7-9	-	TRBJ2-3	CASSSLLGGGTDTQYF	TGTGCCAGCAGCTCCCTTCTTGGCGGGGGTACAGATACGCAGTATTTT
TRBD1	TRBV5-4	-	TRBJ2-1	CASSLGTGAVNEQFF	TGTGCCAGCAGCTTGGGGACAGGGGCCGTCAATGAGCAGTTCTTC
TRBD1	TRBV27	-	TRBJ1-1	CASSLGQMNTEAFF	TGTGCCAGCAGTTTGGGACAGATGAACACTGAAGCTTTCTTT